The next 6 T cell receptor beta chains were all read from a single sample in a study of T cell repertoires in aging, cancer and after chemotherapy. TRB rearrangements spanning V, D and J were amplified using mixed TRB-A/B primers. TCRdb reprocessed the multiplex PCR reads with MiXCR, giving one entry per CDR3 protein. The sample comprises 1,500 to 2,000 distinct CDR3 sequences, around a third of which are singletons, and less than 8.5% rests with the top ten. Amplification of TCR beta used genomic DNA extracted from peripheral blood. Material for sequencing was blood. These receptors were taken from a human donor with a solid tumor.

The rearrangement uses TRBV20-1 and TRBJ1-4; 9 nucleotides match TRBD1. The CDR3 has 13 residues. Germline-derived CDR1 and CDR2 are DFQATT and SNEGSKA (reference sequence). With V trimmed by 2 bases and J by 10 bases, 5 bases remained unmatched. The CDR3 region has the DNA TGCAGTGCTAGAACAGGGGGCGGGTTAAAACTGTTTTTT. This codes for CSARTGGGLKLFF.

This clonotype was detected a few times. The CDR3 DNA reads TGTGCCAGTAGTCCGCCAGGGGAGTATTCACCCCTCCACTTT. Encoded protein: CASSPPGEYSPLHF. The chain joins TRBV19 to TRBJ1-6, with D maybe TRBD1 (6 bases). V was trimmed by 5 bases and J by 8 bases, leaving 13 bases between them. The germline gives CDR1 LNHDA, CDR2 SQIVND (reference sequence). This CDR3 region has 14 residues.

This sequence joins TRBV7-9 and TRBJ2-2; TRBD2 matches at 11 bases. This CDR3 has 17 amino acids. Germline V lookup: CDR1 SEHNR, CDR2 FQNEAQ (reference sequence). Trimming removed 5 bases from V and 4 bases from J; junction bases left unmatched: 9. The CDR3 protein is CASSMTGTSGITGELFF. The CDR3 DNA sequence: TGTGCCAGCAGCATGACCGGGACTAGCGGTATCACCGGGGAGCTGTTTTTT.

This clonotype was found a few times. The rearrangement uses TRBV6-2 or TRBV6-3 and TRBJ1-2, with D uncertain. V lost 1 base and J 6 bases, leaving 3 bases between the germline ends. CDR1 and CDR2 from the germline V gene are MNHEY and SVGEGT. The CDR3 has 11 amino acids. CDR3 sequence: CASSYWDGYTF. The CDR3 nucleotides are TGTGCCAGCAGTTACTGGGATGGCTACACCTTC.

The rearrangement uses TRBV7-9 and TRBJ2-6; D unresolved. This CDR3 contains 15 residues. With 1 base removed from V and 1 base from J, the gap between germline ends came to 5 bases. CDR1 SEHNR and CDR2 FQNEAQ come from the germline V gene (reference sequence). CDR3 DNA: TGTGCCAGCAGCTTAGTAGGATCTGGGGCCAACGTCCTGACTTTC. Protein: CASSLVGSGANVLTF.

This clonotype was observed a few times. V is TRBV19 and J is TRBJ2-6, with 8 bases that match TRBD1. The CDR3 spans 18 residues. With 6 bases clipped from V and 2 bases from J, the junction kept 12 bases outside the gene matches. Germline loops: CDR1 LNHDA, CDR2 SQIVND (reference sequence). CDR3 DNA sequence: TGTGCCAGTAGCAGAGGGACAGGCGCCTCGGCTGGGGCCAACGTCCTGACTTTC. It is translated as CASSRGTGASAGANVLTF.